What follows is one TCR beta chain and its context. The junction shows a germline mismatch at one end, possibly a read error. The data belong to a study of T cell changes during pregnancy in multiple sclerosis. Assay used: immunoSEQ multiplex PCR; TCRdb lists only in-frame clones, some missing. Among 90,000 to 150,000 clones listed, over 85% were seen once. Germline lookup yields CDR1 MRHNA and CDR2 SNTAGT. The CDR3 contains 17 residues. This specimen was peripheral blood, taken before pregnancy. This receptor was obtained from a female donor with multiple sclerosis, enrolled in a pregnancy study. V gene TRBV6-4 combines with J gene TRBJ2-3; 12 nucleotides match TRBD2. The CDR3 region is CASSYSLAGGTGDTQYF. CDR3 bases: TGTGCCAGCAGTTACTCACTAGCGGGGGGAACAGGGGATACGCAGTATTTT.